The 18 T cell receptor beta chains below come from one sample, sequenced in a study of spatial heterogeneity in lung cancer. Via MiXCR, TCRdb re-called the 5' RACE reads, giving one row per CDR3 protein. The sample lists about 92,000 distinct CDR3 sequences, approximately 12% occurring once. The time point was: sample taken at primary tumor resection. The input material, whole RNA from tumor, nontumor lung or frozen PBMC, was sequenced unsorted. Here the sequenced sample was PBMCs, taken at surgery. These receptors originate from a male donor with early-stage non-small cell lung cancer.

This sequence joins TRBV24-1 and TRBJ2-1; 10 bases agree with TRBD1. Germline V gene data show CDR1 as KGHDR and CDR2 as SFDVKD. The V segment lost 4 bases and the J segment 9 bases; nucleotides outside the gene matches: 14. This CDR3 has 17 residues. CDR3 DNA: TGTGCCACCAGTGACCCGCCGGGACAGGGGACGTCTGGTGAGCAGTTCTTC. Translation: CATSDPPGQGTSGEQFF.

V usage is TRBV2 and J usage is TRBJ2-7, with TRBD2 as a possible D gene (6 bases). Trimming took off 6 bases at V and 2 bases at J, with 17 bases between the two ends. This CDR3 region has 15 residues. CDR1 and CDR2 (germline): SNHLY, FYNNEI. CDR3 sequence reads: CASRVGGARAYEQYF. The DNA of the CDR3 is TGTGCCAGCAGGGTCGGGGGAGCCCGAGCCTACGAGCAGTACTTC.

The chain has TRBV5-1 and TRBJ2-5; D might be TRBD2 (6 bases). Germline values: CDR1 SGHRS, CDR2 YFSETQ. V lost 5 bases and J lost 1, with 9 bases in between. The CDR3 extends over 13 amino acids. CDR3 DNA sequence: TGCGCCAGCAGGAGGGACTTCCAAGAGACCCAGTACTTC. It encodes CASRRDFQETQYF.

This clonotype has a handful of counts. V usage is TRBV5-1 and J usage is TRBJ2-7; D tentatively reads TRBD1 or TRBD2 (5 bases each). The CDR3 runs 15 residues. Trimming shortened V by 0 bases and J by 2 bases, and 12 bases separated the two germline ends. CDR1 is SGHRS, CDR2 YFSETQ, per germline. CDR3 DNA sequence: TGCGCCAGCAGCTTGGGGCGGACGGGACCCTACGAGCAGTACTTC. This sequence encodes CASSLGRTGPYEQYF.

The rearrangement joins TRBV7-4 to TRBJ1-4, with D unresolved. V lost 5 bases and J lost 8, with 9 bases in between. The CDR3 covers 12 residues. Germline CDR1 SGHVT, CDR2 SQSDAQ. For the CDR3, the DNA is TGTGCCAGCAGCATGCTTGAGGAAAAACTGTTTTTT. It is translated as CASSMLEEKLFF.

This clonotype was seen repeatedly, ten times or more. The chain carries TRBV12-3 or TRBV12-4 and TRBJ1-2; 7 bases agree with TRBD1. V lost 0 bases to trimming and J lost 3 bases; unmatched junction nucleotides: 1. CDR3 length: 14 residues. The CDR3 spells CASSLAGTDYGYTF. In DNA, the CDR3 is TGTGCCAGCAGTTTAGCCGGGACAGACTATGGCTACACCTTC.

This rearrangement joins TRBV5-1 to TRBJ2-3, with D perhaps assigned TRBD1 or TRBD2 (6 bases each). Trimming left V 3 bases short and J 0 bases short, with 17 bases between. Per the germline V gene, CDR1 is SGHRS and CDR2 is YFSETQ. This CDR3 has 17 residues. CDR3 region: CASSSVFRGASTDTQYF. CDR3 bases: TGCGCCAGCAGCTCGGTGTTTAGGGGGGCCAGCACAGATACGCAGTATTTT.

This clonotype was observed a few times. The J gene is TRBJ2-7, the V gene TRBV6-6, with 11 bases lining up with TRBD2. The CDR3 loop spans 15 amino acids. Germline trimming cut 2 bases from V and 5 bases from J; bases unmatched to any gene: 5. Looked up from germline, CDR1 is MNHNY and CDR2 is SVGAGI (reference sequence). CDR3 protein: CASSYLAGGSDEQYF. The CDR3 nucleotides are TGTGCCAGCAGTTACCTAGCGGGAGGATCTGACGAGCAGTACTTC.

This clonotype was observed at least ten times. The J gene is TRBJ2-1, the V gene TRBV7-9, with 8 bases identical to TRBD1. This CDR3 spans 16 amino acids. Germline CDR1 SEHNR, CDR2 FQNEAQ (reference sequence). V shed 4 bases, J shed 10 bases, and the junction held 15 bases outside the gene matches. The CDR3 region is CASSSRTGLSSREQFF. For the CDR3, the DNA is TGTGCCAGCAGCTCGAGGACAGGGTTATCCAGCAGGGAGCAGTTCTTC.

This chain connects TRBV11-2 to TRBJ2-7, with D perhaps TRBD1 or TRBD2 (7 bases each). V dropped 5 bases and J dropped 0 bases, with 14 bases sitting between them. The length of the CDR3 is 15 residues. Germline values: CDR1 SGHAT, CDR2 FQNNGV. The CDR3 protein is CASSEGQRGSYEQYF. The CDR3 DNA follows: TGTGCCAGCAGCGAGGGACAGCGGGGCTCCTACGAGCAGTACTTC.

The chain employs TRBV29-1 and TRBJ2-1; tentatively, D is TRBD1 (6 bases). V was shortened by 4 bases and J by 6 bases, with 16 bases between the two germline ends. CDR1 and CDR2 (germline): SQVTM, ANQGSEA. The CDR3 extends over 14 amino acids. CDR3 DNA sequence: TGCAGCGTTGTGCCACGCGGCAGGGGCAATGAGCAGTTCTTC. Its protein product is CSVVPRGRGNEQFF.

This rearrangement joins TRBV6-2 or TRBV6-3 to TRBJ2-2; D is ambiguous. The CDR3 runs to 12 residues. Trimming left V 7 bases short and J 4 bases short, with 7 bases between. The germline V gene encodes CDR1 MNHEY and CDR2 SVGEGT. The DNA of the CDR3 is TGTGCCAGCACTGACCCCACCGGGGAGCTGTTTTTT. Amino acids: CASTDPTGELFF.

This clonotype has a count of ten or more. The gene calls are TRBV27 and TRBJ2-2, with TRBD1 identical over 7 bases. The CDR3 is made up of 15 amino acids. Germline V gives CDR1 MNHEY, CDR2 SMNVEV (reference sequence). The J segment lost 5 bases and the V segment lost 0 bases, leaving 3 bases of the junction unmatched. CDR3 amino acids: CASSLSGTATGELFF. The CDR3 region has the DNA TGTGCCAGCAGTTTATCAGGGACAGCAACCGGGGAGCTGTTTTTT.

The chain recombines TRBV5-1 with TRBJ2-1; the match to TRBD1 covers 10 bases. V was pared by 1 base and J by 7 bases, with 23 bases of the junction left unmatched. Germline values: CDR1 SGHRS, CDR2 YFSETQ. This CDR3 comprises 21 residues. Here the CDR3 reads CASSLPAPGQGFRFKRNEQFF. The CDR3 DNA follows: TGCGCCAGCAGCTTGCCAGCCCCGGGACAGGGGTTTAGGTTTAAGAGGAATGAGCAGTTCTTC. Full variable domain (remainder filled in from reference TRBV5-1 and TRBJ2-1): KAGVTQTPRYLIKTRGQQVTLSCSPISGHRSVSWYQQTPGQGLQFLFEYFSETQRNKGNFPGRFSGRQFSNSRSEMNVSTLELGDSALYLCASSLPAPGQGFRFKRNEQFFGPGTRLTVL.

This clonotype has just a few counts. The chain couples TRBV5-4 to TRBJ1-1; D uncertain. From germline, CDR1 is SGHNT and CDR2 YYREEE (reference sequence). The V and J ends lost 4 bases and 1 base respectively, with 14 bases between them. This CDR3 has 15 residues. CDR3 in amino acids: CASSPLGGRNTEAFF. The DNA of the CDR3 is TGTGCCAGCAGCCCCTTAGGAGGGAGGAACACTGAAGCTTTCTTT.

The CDR3 loop is CSAAGQGLQPQHF. As DNA, the CDR3 is TGCAGTGCCGCGGGACAGGGGCTCCAGCCCCAGCATTTT. V and J are TRBV20-1 and TRBJ1-5; 10 nucleotides line up with TRBD1. The germline V gene encodes CDR1 DFQATT and CDR2 SNEGSKA (reference sequence). Losses at the gene ends were 6 bases for V and 7 bases for J; bases not matched to a gene: 6. The CDR3 consists of 13 residues.

The chain has TRBV12-3 or TRBV12-4 and TRBJ2-5; 8 bases are shared with TRBD2. V trimming: 3 bases; J trimming: 4 bases; junction bases outside the gene matches: 7. The CDR3 is 15 residues long. CDR3 in DNA: TGTGCCAGCAGTTTTGGCAGCGGGGGCGGAGAGACCCAGTACTTC. It translates to CASSFGSGGGETQYF.

The J gene is TRBJ2-3, the V gene TRBV7-9; D unresolved. Germline V gives CDR1 SEHNR, CDR2 FQNEAQ (reference sequence). This CDR3 has 12 amino acids. V dropped 3 bases and J dropped 6 bases, with 7 bases sitting between them. CDR3 loop: CASSLLGDTQYF. Here the CDR3 DNA reads TGTGCCAGCAGCTTGCTGGGGGATACGCAGTATTTT.